The subject of this entry is one TCR beta chain. What it recognizes is unknown. The sample carries other DNA sequences with the same CDR3. Germline loops: CDR1 SEHNR, CDR2 FQNEAQ (reference sequence). Germline trimming cut 6 bases from V and 3 bases from J; bases unmatched to any gene: 3. This CDR3 has 14 residues. Clones were sequenced by immunoSEQ multiplex PCR, and TCRdb holds only the in-frame ones, with some missing. The sample lists about 960,000 clones; 70% to 85% were seen once. This sample stems from a study of shared clonotypes between healthy human individuals. Findings and limits, study-wide: Among a handful of donors, 4.5% to 5.5% of naive CD4 clonotypes were found in common.

This receptor was identified in a man younger than 35 in good health. This chain links TRBV7-9 with TRBJ2-7; 12 nucleotides agree with TRBD2. Material for sequencing was memory CD4+ T cells sorted from blood. Subset indicated: CD45RA-negative fraction. CDR3 coding DNA: TGTGCCAGCAGTTTGACTAGCGGGGGCTACGAGCAGTACTTC. Its translation: CASSLTSGGYEQYF.